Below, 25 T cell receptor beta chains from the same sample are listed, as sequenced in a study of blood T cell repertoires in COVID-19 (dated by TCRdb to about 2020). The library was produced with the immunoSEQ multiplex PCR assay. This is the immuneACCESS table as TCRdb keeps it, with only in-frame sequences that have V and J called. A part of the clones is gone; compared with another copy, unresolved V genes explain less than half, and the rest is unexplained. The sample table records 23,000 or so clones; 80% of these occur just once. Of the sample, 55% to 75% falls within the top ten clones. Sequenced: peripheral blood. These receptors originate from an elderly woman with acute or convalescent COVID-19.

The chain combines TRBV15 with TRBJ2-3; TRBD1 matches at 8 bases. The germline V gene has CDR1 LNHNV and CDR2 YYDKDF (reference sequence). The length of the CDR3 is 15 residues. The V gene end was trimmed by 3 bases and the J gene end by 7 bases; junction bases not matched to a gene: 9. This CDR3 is CATSRGGDRGHTQYF. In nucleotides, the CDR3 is TGTGCCACCAGCAGGGGGGGCGACAGGGGACATACGCAGTATTTT.

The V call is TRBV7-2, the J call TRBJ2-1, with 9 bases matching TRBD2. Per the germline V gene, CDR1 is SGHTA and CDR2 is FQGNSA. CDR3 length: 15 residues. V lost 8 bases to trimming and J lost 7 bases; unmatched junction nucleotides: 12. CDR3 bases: TGTGCCAGCCACAGGCGTAGCGGGAGTGAAAATGAGCAGTTCTTC. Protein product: CASHRRSGSENEQFF.

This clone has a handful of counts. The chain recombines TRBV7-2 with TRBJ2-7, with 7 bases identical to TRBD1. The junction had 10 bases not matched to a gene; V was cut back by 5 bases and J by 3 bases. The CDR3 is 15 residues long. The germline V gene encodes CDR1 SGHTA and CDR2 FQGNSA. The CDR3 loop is CASSQFFGTDYEQYF. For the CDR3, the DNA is TGTGCCAGCAGCCAATTCTTTGGGACAGACTACGAGCAGTACTTC. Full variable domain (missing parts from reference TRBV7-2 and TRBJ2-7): GAGVSQSPSNKVTEKGKDVELRCDPISGHTALYWYRQSLGQGLEFLIYFQGNSAPDKSGLPSDRFSAERTGGSVSTLTIQRTQQEDSAVYLCASSQFFGTDYEQYFGPGTRLTVT.

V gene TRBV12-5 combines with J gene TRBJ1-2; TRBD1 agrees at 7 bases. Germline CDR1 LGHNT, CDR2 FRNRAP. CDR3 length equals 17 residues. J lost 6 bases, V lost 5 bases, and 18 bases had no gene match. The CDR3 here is CASGRTAVGGAGHGYTF. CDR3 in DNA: TGTGCTAGTGGTCGTACCGCGGTAGGGGGCGCCGGTCATGGCTACACCTTC.

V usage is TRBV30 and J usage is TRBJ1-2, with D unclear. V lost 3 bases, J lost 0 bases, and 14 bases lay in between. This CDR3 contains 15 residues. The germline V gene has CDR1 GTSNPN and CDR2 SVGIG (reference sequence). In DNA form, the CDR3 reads TGTGCCTGGAGCGCCGGAGGGAGAGCTAACTATGGCTACACCTTC. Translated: CAWSAGGRANYGYTF. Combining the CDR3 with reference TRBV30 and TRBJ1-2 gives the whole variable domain SQTIHQWPATLVQPVGSPLSLECTVEGTSNPNLYWYRQAAGRGLQLLFYSVGIGQISSEVPQNLSASRPQDRQFILSSKKLLLSDSGFYLCAWSAGGRANYGYTFGSGTRLTVV.

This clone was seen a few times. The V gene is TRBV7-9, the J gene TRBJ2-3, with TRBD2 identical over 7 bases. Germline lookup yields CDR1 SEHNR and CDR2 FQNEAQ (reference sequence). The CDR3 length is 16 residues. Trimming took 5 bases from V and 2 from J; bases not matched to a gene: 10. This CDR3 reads CASSPARRGNTDTQYF. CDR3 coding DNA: TGTGCCAGCAGCCCTGCTAGGCGGGGGAACACAGATACGCAGTATTTT.

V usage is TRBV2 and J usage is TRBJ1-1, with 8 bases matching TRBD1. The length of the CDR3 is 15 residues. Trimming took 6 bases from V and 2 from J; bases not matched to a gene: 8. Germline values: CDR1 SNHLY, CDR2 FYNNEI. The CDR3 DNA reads TGTGCCAGCAGGTCGCCAGGGGGCGGAAACACTGAAGCTTTCTTT. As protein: CASRSPGGGNTEAFF.

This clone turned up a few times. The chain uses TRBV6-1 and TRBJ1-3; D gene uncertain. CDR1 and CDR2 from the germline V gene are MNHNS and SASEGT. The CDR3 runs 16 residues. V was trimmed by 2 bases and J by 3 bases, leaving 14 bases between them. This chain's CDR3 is CASSEPGFWGGNTIYF. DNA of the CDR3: TGTGCCAGCAGTGAACCGGGGTTCTGGGGTGGAAACACCATATATTTT.

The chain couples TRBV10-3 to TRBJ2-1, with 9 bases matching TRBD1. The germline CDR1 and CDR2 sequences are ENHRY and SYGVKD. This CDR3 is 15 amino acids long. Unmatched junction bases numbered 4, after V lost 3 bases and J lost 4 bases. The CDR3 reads CAISEYGQGYNEQFF. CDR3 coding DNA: TGTGCCATCAGTGAATATGGACAGGGGTACAATGAGCAGTTCTTC.

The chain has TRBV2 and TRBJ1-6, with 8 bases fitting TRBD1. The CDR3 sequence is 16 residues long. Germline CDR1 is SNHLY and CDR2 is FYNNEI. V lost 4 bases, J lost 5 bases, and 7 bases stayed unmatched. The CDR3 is CASSVQGVRDNSPLHF. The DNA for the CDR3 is TGTGCCAGCAGTGTACAGGGGGTAAGGGATAATTCACCCCTCCACTTT.

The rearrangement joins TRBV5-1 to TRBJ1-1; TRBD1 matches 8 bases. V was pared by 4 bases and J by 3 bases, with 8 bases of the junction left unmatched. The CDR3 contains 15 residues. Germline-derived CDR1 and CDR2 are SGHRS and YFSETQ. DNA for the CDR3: TGCGCCAGCAGCCTCGGACAGGGAAGCCACACTGAAGCTTTCTTT. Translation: CASSLGQGSHTEAFF.

The CDR3 is CASSDRGQGPKIAYEQYF. The CDR3 DNA sequence: TGTGCCAGCAGCGATCGGGGACAGGGGCCGAAGATCGCCTACGAGCAGTACTTC. J is TRBJ2-7 and V is TRBV11-2; TRBD1 aligns across 10 bases. Germline-derived CDR1 and CDR2 are SGHAT and FQNNGV. This CDR3 is 18 amino acids long. V dropped 5 bases and J dropped 2; count of bases not matched to a gene: 15.

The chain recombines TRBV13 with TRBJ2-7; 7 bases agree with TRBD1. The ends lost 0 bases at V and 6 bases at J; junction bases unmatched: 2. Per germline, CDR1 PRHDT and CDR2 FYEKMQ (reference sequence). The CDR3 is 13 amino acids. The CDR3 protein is CASSLGAGGEQYF. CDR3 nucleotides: TGTGCCAGCAGCTTAGGGGCAGGGGGCGAGCAGTACTTC.

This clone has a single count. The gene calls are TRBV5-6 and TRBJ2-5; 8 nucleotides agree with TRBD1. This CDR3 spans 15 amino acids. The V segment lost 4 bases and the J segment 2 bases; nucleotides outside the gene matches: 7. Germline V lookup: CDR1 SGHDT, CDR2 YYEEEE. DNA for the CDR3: TGTGCCAGCAGCGCCCCAACAGGGGGTCAAGAGACCCAGTACTTC. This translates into CASSAPTGGQETQYF.

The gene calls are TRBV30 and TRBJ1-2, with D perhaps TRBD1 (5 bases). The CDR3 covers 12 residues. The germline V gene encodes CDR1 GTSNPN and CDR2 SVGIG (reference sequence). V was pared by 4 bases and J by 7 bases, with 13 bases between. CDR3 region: CAWTGKMRGYTF. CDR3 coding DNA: TGTGCCTGGACAGGGAAAATGCGTGGCTACACCTTC.

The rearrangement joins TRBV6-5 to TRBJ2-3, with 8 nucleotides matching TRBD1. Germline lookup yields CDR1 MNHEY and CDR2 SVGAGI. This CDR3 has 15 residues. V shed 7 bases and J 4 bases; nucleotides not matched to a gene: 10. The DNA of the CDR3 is TGTGCCAGCATGATGGTGACAGGGGTTCCAGATACGCAGTATTTT. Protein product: CASMMVTGVPDTQYF.

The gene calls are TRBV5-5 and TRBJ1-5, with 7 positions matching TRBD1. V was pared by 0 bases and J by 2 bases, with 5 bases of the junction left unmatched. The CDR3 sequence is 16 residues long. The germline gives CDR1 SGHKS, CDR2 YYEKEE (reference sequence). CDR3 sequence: CASSLEGGRGNQPQHF. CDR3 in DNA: TGTGCCAGCAGCTTGGAAGGGGGCCGGGGCAATCAGCCCCAGCATTTT.

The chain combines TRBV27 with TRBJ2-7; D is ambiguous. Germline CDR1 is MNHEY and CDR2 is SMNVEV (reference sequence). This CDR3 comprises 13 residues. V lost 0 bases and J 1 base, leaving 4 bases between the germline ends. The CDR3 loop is CASSLSTSYEQYF. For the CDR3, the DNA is TGTGCCAGCAGTTTATCCACTTCCTACGAGCAGTACTTC.

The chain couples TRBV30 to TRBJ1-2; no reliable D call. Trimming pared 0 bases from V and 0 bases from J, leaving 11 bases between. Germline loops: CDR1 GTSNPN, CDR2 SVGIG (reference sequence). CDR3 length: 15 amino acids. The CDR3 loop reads CAWSVLGRTNYGYTF. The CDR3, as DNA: TGTGCCTGGAGTGTACTGGGCCGTACTAACTATGGCTACACCTTC.

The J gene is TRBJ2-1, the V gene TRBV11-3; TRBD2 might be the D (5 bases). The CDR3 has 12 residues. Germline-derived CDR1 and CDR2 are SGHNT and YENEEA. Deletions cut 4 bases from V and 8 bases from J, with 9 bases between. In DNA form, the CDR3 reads TGTGCCAGCAGCTCCGGGGTCGATGAGCAGTTCTTC. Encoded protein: CASSSGVDEQFF.

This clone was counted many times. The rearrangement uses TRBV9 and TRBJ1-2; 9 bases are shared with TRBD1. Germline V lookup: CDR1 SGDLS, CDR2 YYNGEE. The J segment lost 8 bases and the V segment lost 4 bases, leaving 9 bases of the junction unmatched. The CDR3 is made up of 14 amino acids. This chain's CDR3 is CASSPTTGGYGYTF. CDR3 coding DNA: TGTGCCAGCAGCCCAACAACAGGGGGCTACGGCTACACCTTC. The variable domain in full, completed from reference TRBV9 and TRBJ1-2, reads DSGVTQTPKHLITATGQRVTLRCSPRSGDLSVYWYQQSLDQGLQFLIQYYNGEERAKGNILERFSAQQFPDLHSELNLSSLELGDSALYFCASSPTTGGYGYTFGSGTRLTVV.

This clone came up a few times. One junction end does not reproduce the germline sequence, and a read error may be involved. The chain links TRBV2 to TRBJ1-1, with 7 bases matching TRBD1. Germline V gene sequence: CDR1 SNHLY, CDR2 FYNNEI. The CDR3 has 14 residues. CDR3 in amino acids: CASSEDRVRTEAFF. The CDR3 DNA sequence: TGTGCCAGCAGCGAAGACAGGGTACGAACTGAAGCTTTCTTT.

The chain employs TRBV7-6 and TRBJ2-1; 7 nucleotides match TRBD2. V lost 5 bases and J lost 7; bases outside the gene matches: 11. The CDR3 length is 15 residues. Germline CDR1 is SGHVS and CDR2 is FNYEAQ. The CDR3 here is CASSPRAGAGNEQFF. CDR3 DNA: TGTGCCAGCAGCCCCCGGGCGGGAGCGGGGAATGAGCAGTTCTTC.

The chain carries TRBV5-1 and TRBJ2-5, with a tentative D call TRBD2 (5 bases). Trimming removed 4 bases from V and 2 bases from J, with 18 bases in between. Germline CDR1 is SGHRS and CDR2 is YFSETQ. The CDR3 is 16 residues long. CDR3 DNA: TGCGCCAGCAGCCCCTCAGGTACGGGGATACAAGAGACCCAGTACTTC. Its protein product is CASSPSGTGIQETQYF.

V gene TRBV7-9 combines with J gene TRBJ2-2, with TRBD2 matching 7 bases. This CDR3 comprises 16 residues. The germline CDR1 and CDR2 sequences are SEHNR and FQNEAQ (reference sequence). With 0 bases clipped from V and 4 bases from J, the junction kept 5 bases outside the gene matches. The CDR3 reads CASSLAGGAVTGELFF. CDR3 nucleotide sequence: TGTGCCAGCAGCTTAGCGGGAGGGGCTGTCACCGGGGAGCTGTTTTTT.